The source of this T cell receptor (beta chain) is a study of T cell changes during pregnancy in multiple sclerosis. Trimming pared 5 bases from V and 6 bases from J, leaving 8 bases between. The germline V gene encodes CDR1 SEHNR and CDR2 FQNEAQ (reference sequence). CDR3 length: 12 residues. TCRdb's copy holds only in-frame clones and misses some; the assay was immunoSEQ multiplex PCR. The data show about 86,000 clones, around 93% seen once. This TCR derives from a female donor in good health, enrolled as a control in a pregnancy study. This specimen was peripheral blood, taken in the first trimester of pregnancy. The chain links TRBV7-9 to TRBJ2-1; D is undetermined. CDR3 in DNA: TGTGCCAGCAGCCTTTTATTCAATGAGCAGTTCTTC. Its translation is CASSLLFNEQFF.